This T cell receptor beta chain was obtained from a study of beta chain features in type 1 diabetes. Whole-study results and caveats: Type 1 diabetes patients showed fewer insertions and more deletions at VDJ junctions.

From germline, CDR1 is MGHDK and CDR2 SYGVNS. This CDR3 has 14 residues. Trimming removed 4 bases from V and 4 bases from J, with 10 bases in between. The whole isolated RNA underwent reverse transcription, so sequencing captured expressed TCRB transcripts. The protocol was immunoSEQ multiplex PCR, while the TCRdb copy is restricted to in-frame clones and leaves out a portion. The sample holds fewer than 650,000 clones, about 16% seen once. This clone was observed a few times. Its antigen is unknown. Sequenced material: naive CD4+ T cells from blood. The TCR comes from a man aged 18 to 30 in good health. This rearrangement joins TRBV25-1 to TRBJ1-4; D gene ambiguous. DNA of the CDR3: TGTGCCAGCAGTGGGTCGGCCCTTAATGAAAAACTGTTTTTT. Encoded protein: CASSGSALNEKLFF. The full variable domain, completed using reference TRBV25-1 and TRBJ1-4, is EADIYQTPRYLVIGTGKKITLECSQTMGHDKMYWYQQDPGMELHLIHYSYGVNSTEKGDLSSESTVSRIRTEHFPLTLESARPSHTSQYLCASSGSALNEKLFFGSGTQLSVL.